The clone carrying this T cell receptor beta chain appeared a few times. Its specificity is not known. Tregs were sorted as CD4+CD25+CD127-/low cells. CDR3 length: 14 amino acids. V was pared by 0 bases and J by 6 bases, with 3 bases of the junction left unmatched. Study-wide results and caveats: Whole repertoires were not studied in the larger cohort, only one V-J beta rearrangement. In terms of TCR gene usage, tumor memory CD4+ T cells clustered together with blood and lymph node memory CD4+ cells, as well as with lymph node naive CD4+ cells.

TCRdb reprocessed the 5' RACE reads with MiXCR, giving one entry per CDR3 protein. This table has roughly 57,000 distinct CDR3 sequences, around 20% appearing once. V is TRBV12-3 or TRBV12-4 and J is TRBJ1-2, with 8 bases fitting TRBD1. The TCR was taken from a female donor with breast cancer. The specimen sequenced was tumor-infiltrating Tregs sorted from the breast tumor. For the CDR3, the DNA is TGTGCCAGCAGTTTAGCGCGACAGGGGAATGGCTACACCTTC. This encodes CASSLARQGNGYTF.